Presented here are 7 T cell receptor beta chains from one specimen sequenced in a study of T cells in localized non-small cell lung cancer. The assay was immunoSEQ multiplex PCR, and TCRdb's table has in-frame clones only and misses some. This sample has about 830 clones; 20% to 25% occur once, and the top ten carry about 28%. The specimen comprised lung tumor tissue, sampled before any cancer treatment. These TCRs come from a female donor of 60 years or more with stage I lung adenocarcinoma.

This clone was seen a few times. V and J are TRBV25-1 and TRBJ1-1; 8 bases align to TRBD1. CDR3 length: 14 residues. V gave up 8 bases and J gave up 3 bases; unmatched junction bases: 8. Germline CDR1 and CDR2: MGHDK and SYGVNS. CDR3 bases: TGTGCCAGCGGACCCAGGACAGGGTACACTGAAGCTTTCTTT. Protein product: CASGPRTGYTEAFF. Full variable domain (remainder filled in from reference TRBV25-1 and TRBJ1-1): EADIYQTPRYLVIGTGKKITLECSQTMGHDKMYWYQQDPGMELHLIHYSYGVNSTEKGDLSSESTVSRIRTEHFPLTLESARPSHTSQYLCASGPRTGYTEAFFGQGTRLTVV.

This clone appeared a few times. In DNA form, the CDR3 reads TGTGCCAGCAGCTTAGAAGGGGGGGACGGGTACGAGCAGTACTTC. Translating gives CASSLEGGDGYEQYF. The rearrangement uses TRBV11-3 and TRBJ2-7, with D perhaps matching TRBD2 (7 bases). CDR3 length equals 15 residues. V shed 0 bases and J shed 4 bases, with 13 bases lying between them. CDR1 SGHNT and CDR2 YENEEA come from the germline V gene.

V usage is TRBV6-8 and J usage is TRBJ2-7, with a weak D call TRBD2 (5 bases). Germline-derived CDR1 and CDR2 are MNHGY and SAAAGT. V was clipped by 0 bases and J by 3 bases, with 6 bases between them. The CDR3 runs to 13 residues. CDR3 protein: CASSYSGDYEQYV. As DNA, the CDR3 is TGTGCCAGCAGTTACTCGGGAGACTACGAGCAGTACGTC.

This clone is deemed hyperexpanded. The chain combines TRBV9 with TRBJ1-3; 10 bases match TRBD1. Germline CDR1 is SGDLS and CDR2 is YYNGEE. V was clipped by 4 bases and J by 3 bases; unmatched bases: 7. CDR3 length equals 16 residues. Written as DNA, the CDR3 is TGTGCCAGCAGCCTTCTCGACAGGGGGCATGGAAACACCATATATTTT. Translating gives CASSLLDRGHGNTIYF.

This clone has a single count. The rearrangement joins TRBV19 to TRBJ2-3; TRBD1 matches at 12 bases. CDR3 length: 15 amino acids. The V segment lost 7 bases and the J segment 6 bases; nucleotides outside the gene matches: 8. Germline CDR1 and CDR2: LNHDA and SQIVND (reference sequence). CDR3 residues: CASNLPGQGADTQYF. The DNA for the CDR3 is TGTGCCAGTAACCTCCCGGGACAGGGGGCCGATACGCAGTATTTT.

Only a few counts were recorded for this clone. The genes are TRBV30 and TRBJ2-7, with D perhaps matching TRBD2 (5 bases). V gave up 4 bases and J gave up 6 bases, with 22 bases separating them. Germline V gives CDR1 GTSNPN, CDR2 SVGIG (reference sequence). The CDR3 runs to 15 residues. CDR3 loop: CAWTFNPRLDFEQYV. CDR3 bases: TGTGCCTGGACCTTCAACCCTCGACTGGACTTCGAGCAGTACGTC.

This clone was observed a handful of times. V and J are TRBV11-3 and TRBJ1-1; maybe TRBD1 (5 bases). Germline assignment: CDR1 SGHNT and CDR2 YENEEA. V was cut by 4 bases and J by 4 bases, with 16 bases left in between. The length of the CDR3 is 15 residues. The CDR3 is CASSSRGEQGTEAFF. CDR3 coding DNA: TGTGCCAGCAGCTCCCGGGGGGAGCAGGGCACTGAAGCTTTCTTT.